One sample yielded the 26 T cell receptor beta chains listed below, sequenced in a study of tumor-infiltrating lymphocytes in primary liver carcinoma. RNA isolated from unsorted whole blood supplied the blood RNA, with germline DNA also extracted. With 500 ng total RNA as template and a constant-region primer, TCR beta cDNA was made. Slightly modified ARM-PCR with three nested multiplex PCR rounds yielded TCR beta libraries. Each of the first two PCR rounds ran around 10 cycles with TRBV1-TRBV30 forward and C-beta reverse primers. TCRdb independently ran MiXCR on the multiplex PCR reads; one entry per CDR3 protein. The table records fewer than 350,000 distinct CDR3 sequences, approximately 65% of them present only once. The sample comprised peripheral blood. These receptors were taken from a middle-aged man with primary liver carcinoma and hepatitis B virus infection.

As concerns this clonotype: The conserved closing phenylalanine or tryptophan is absent in this CDR3, likely reflecting a read error. CDR3 DNA: TGTGCCAGCGGCCGGGAGCCAGCGCCGGCGCAGTATCTT. This codes for CASGREPAPAQYL. This chain joins TRBV7-9 and TRBJ2-3, with D possibly matching TRBD2 (6 bases). The germline gives CDR1 SEHNR, CDR2 FQNEAQ (reference sequence). The CDR3 is 13 residues long. Trimming stripped 8 bases from V and 10 bases from J, with 19 bases between.

Relative to its sample, this clonotype is medium-sized. This chain links TRBV10-3 with TRBJ2-2, with 13 nucleotides matching TRBD2. J was trimmed by 5 bases and V by 10 bases; bases with no gene match: 4. The CDR3 sequence is 14 residues long. Germline CDR1 reads ENHRY; CDR2 reads SYGVKD. Here the CDR3 reads CATKGLAGTGELFF. The CDR3 DNA is TGTGCCACCAAGGGACTAGCGGGGACCGGGGAGCTGTTTTTT.

This clonotype was detected once. Relative to the germline gene, one junction end is altered; a read error may explain this. The gene calls are TRBV6-9 and TRBJ2-2; either TRBD1 or TRBD2 may supply D (5 bases each). The germline V gene encodes CDR1 MNHGY and CDR2 SVAAGI. The CDR3 sequence is 13 residues long. The CDR3 loop reads CTSARVDTGELSF. The CDR3 DNA sequence: TGTACCAGCGCCAGGGTGGACACCGGGGAGCTGTCTTTT.

Note on this clonotype: One junction end does not reproduce the germline sequence, and a read error may be involved. The chain carries TRBV12-3 or TRBV12-4 and TRBJ2-3; D tentatively reads TRBD1 or TRBD2 (5 bases each). This CDR3 is built from 12 residues. CDR3 bases: TGTGCCAGCAGTTTAGGGTCAGGGACGCATTATTTT. The encoded protein is CASSLGSGTHYF.

There are many counts of this clonotype. V and J are TRBV5-4 and TRBJ2-3; no clear D. The germline CDR1 and CDR2 sequences are SGHNT and YYREEE (reference sequence). This CDR3 contains 17 residues. V dropped 1 base and J dropped 0 bases, with 15 bases sitting between them. The CDR3, as DNA: TGTGCCAGCAGCTTGAAATGGTCAGGACCCAGCACAGATACGCAGTATTTT. Protein sequence: CASSLKWSGPSTDTQYF.

This clonotype came up a few times. CDR3 residues: CASTGGFGINYGYTF. The DNA for the CDR3 is TGTGCCAGCACCGGGGGTTTCGGAATTAACTATGGCTACACCTTC. This chain connects TRBV5-6 to TRBJ1-2, with D perhaps TRBD1 (5 bases). CDR1 is SGHDT, CDR2 YYEEEE, per germline. The CDR3 runs to 15 residues. Trimming pared 6 bases from V and 1 base from J, leaving 16 bases between.

In the case of this clonotype: Since a much larger clone is just one base distant, this may be a read error. The chain carries TRBV5-5 and TRBJ2-1; the D is unclear. The CDR3 has 16 amino acids. The germline V gene encodes CDR1 SGHKS and CDR2 YYEKEE (reference sequence). Trimming took off 2 bases at V and 5 bases at J, with 17 bases between the two ends. CDR3 protein: CASSFAVMPLNNEQFF. The CDR3 bases are TGTGCCAGCAGCTTCGCAGTGATGCCCTTAAACAATGAGCAGTTCTTC.

Worth noting for this clonotype: The germline gene is not matched at one end of the junction; a read error may be the cause. The chain is built from TRBV11-2 and TRBJ1-5; D is unclear. Germline CDR1 is SGHAT and CDR2 is FQNNGV. CDR3 length: 17 residues. The CDR3 coding sequence is TGTGTCAGCAGCTTCCGCCCACGTCGTACAGAGAATCAGCCACAGCATTTT. Translation: CVSSFRPRRTENQPQHF.

In the case of this clonotype: A much larger clone is a single base away; this may be a read error. CDR3 in amino acids: CTSSQYKGLAGQGAKNIQYF. The CDR3 nucleotides read TGCACCAGCAGCCAATACAAGGGACTAGCGGGCCAGGGGGCCAAAAACATTCAGTACTTC. The J gene is TRBJ2-4, the V gene TRBV4-3; 12 bases align to TRBD2. The CDR3 is made up of 20 amino acids. The germline V gene encodes CDR1 LGHNA and CDR2 YSLEER.

This clonotype has a handful of counts. A clone one base away is much larger, so this may be a read error. The V and J genes are TRBV29-1 and TRBJ2-7; maybe TRBD2 (6 bases). Germline V CDR1 and CDR2: SQVTM, ANQGSEA. The CDR3 loop spans 13 amino acids. In nucleotides, the CDR3 is TGCAGCGTTATCCCTAGCGTCCCCTACAAGCAGTACTTC. Amino acid sequence: CSVIPSVPYKQYF.

The chain is built from TRBV6-1 and TRBJ2-3; no definite D call. Trimming pared 7 bases from V and 3 bases from J, leaving 11 bases between. Germline V CDR1 and CDR2: MNHNS, SASEGT. The CDR3 spans 13 residues. The CDR3 is CASNDIGTDTQYF. Here the CDR3 DNA reads TGTGCCAGCAATGACATCGGGACAGATACGCAGTATTTT.

This clonotype was seen a few times. CDR3 sequence (DNA): TGTGCCAGCAGCCAGACTAGCCCTGAGTACCAAGAGACCCAGTACTTC. This translates into CASSQTSPEYQETQYF. The chain carries TRBV7-8 and TRBJ2-5; 7 bases map to TRBD2. The germline gives CDR1 SGHVS, CDR2 FQNEAQ. The J segment lost 0 bases and the V segment lost 5 bases, leaving 9 bases of the junction unmatched. This CDR3 region has 16 residues.

On this clonotype itself: A read error may be the cause here, since a much bigger clone is one base away. In this CDR3 the conserved last residue, phenylalanine or tryptophan, is missing, so a read error is likely. V gene TRBV6-1 combines with J gene TRBJ2-6; the match to TRBD1 covers 8 bases. The CDR3 is made up of 15 amino acids. Germline V gene lookup returns CDR1 MNHNS and CDR2 SASEGT. V was clipped by 6 bases and J by 4 bases; unmatched bases: 5. CDR3 nucleotides: TGTGCCAGCAGCGGACAGGGCCTCGGGGCCAACGTCCTGACTTTA. Its protein is CASSGQGLGANVLTL.

This clonotype was found a few times. V is TRBV5-4 and J is TRBJ2-7; 11 positions match TRBD2. With 6 bases clipped from V and 5 bases from J, the junction kept 7 bases outside the gene matches. CDR1 SGHNT and CDR2 YYREEE come from the germline V gene (reference sequence). The CDR3 loop spans 14 amino acids. CDR3 in amino acids: CASNPNSGRDEQYF. CDR3 sequence (DNA): TGTGCCAGCAACCCAAATAGCGGGAGGGACGAGCAGTACTTC.

This clonotype occurred many times. The V and J genes are TRBV12-3 or TRBV12-4 and TRBJ1-1; D is unresolved. This CDR3 has 13 amino acids. Trimming removed 6 bases from V and 1 base from J, with 9 bases in between. The CDR3 spells CASSPRANTEAFF. CDR3 nucleotide sequence: TGTGCCAGCAGCCCCCGGGCGAACACTGAAGCTTTCTTT.

The sample holds many counts of this clonotype. The chain recombines TRBV4-2 with TRBJ1-5, with D perhaps matching TRBD1 (5 bases). The germline V gene encodes CDR1 LGHNA and CDR2 YNFKEQ. The CDR3 extends over 16 amino acids. Trimming removed 2 bases from V and 5 bases from J, with 16 bases in between. DNA of the CDR3: TGTGCCAGCAGCCAAAAATCCGGGACGGAAGATCAGCCCCAGCATTTT. Its protein is CASSQKSGTEDQPQHF.

The rearrangement links TRBV11-3 to TRBJ2-3; TRBD2 might be the D (6 bases). The CDR3 consists of 17 residues. Trimming removed 4 bases at V and 2 bases at J, with 19 bases between. Looked up from germline, CDR1 is SGHNT and CDR2 is YENEEA. DNA for the CDR3: TGTGCCAGCAGCTCAGTGCCGGGGGTGGGTGCCACAGATACGCAGTATTTT. Translating it yields CASSSVPGVGATDTQYF.

About this clonotype: This sequence may be a read error, since a much larger clone differs from it by one base. The gene calls are TRBV6-5 and TRBJ2-2, with no clear D. Germline V gene lookup returns CDR1 MNHEY and CDR2 SVGAGI. This CDR3 contains 13 residues. V gave up 0 bases and J gave up 13 bases, with 12 bases separating them. The CDR3 bases are TGTGCCAGCAGTTACTCAACGCAACGGGTGCTGTTTTTT. Residues: CASSYSTQRVLFF.

Points on this clonotype: A much more abundant neighbour one base away suggests this may be a read error. The V call is TRBV12-3 or TRBV12-4, the J call TRBJ2-7, with D uncertain. The CDR3 runs 14 residues. V lost 7 bases and J lost 7, with 20 bases in between. The CDR3 coding sequence is TGTGCCAGCAAGCCAGACGGAGTGTCGCGGGAGCAGTACTTC. Amino acid sequence: CASKPDGVSREQYF.

V is TRBV28 and J is TRBJ2-4; TRBD1 matches at 7 bases. Germline V gene data show CDR1 as MDHEN and CDR2 as SYDVKM. The CDR3 extends over 14 amino acids. Trimming took 7 bases from V and 1 from J; bases not matched to a gene: 4. The CDR3 loop reads CASNRGRAKNIQYF. The CDR3, as DNA: TGTGCCAGCAACAGGGGTCGGGCCAAAAACATTCAGTACTTC. Full variable domain (outside the CDR3, taken from reference TRBV28 and TRBJ2-4): DVKVTQSSRYLVKRTGEKVFLECVQDMDHENMFWYRQDPGLGLRLIYFSYDVKMKEKGDIPEGYSVSREKKERFSLILESASTNQTSMYLCASNRGRAKNIQYFGAGTRLSVL.

The chain recombines TRBV30 with TRBJ2-1, with D perhaps matching TRBD2 (6 bases). Trimming took 5 bases from V and 4 from J, leaving 15 bases between them. CDR1 GTSNPN and CDR2 SVGIG come from the germline V gene (reference sequence). This CDR3 region has 14 residues. CDR3 amino acids: CAWGTGGSYNEQFF. The CDR3 DNA reads as TGTGCCTGGGGGACTGGCGGCAGTTACAATGAGCAGTTCTTC.

The rearrangement links TRBV5-4 to TRBJ2-5; TRBD1 might be the D (5 bases). CDR1 and CDR2 from the germline V gene are SGHNT and YYREEE (reference sequence). CDR3 length: 14 amino acids. The germline V and J ends were trimmed by 8 bases and 5 bases, with 19 bases remaining between them. For the CDR3, the DNA is TGTGCCAGTGGCCCAGCACAGGTGGGGGAGACCCAGTACTTC. Protein product: CASGPAQVGETQYF.

As regards this clonotype: This clone may be a read error of a much larger clone one base away. The chain is built from TRBV14 and TRBJ2-2, with D tentatively TRBD2 (5 bases). This CDR3 has 15 amino acids. From germline, CDR1 is SGHDN and CDR2 FVKESK. In DNA, the CDR3 is TGTGTCAGCAGCCAATATTTGTCCGGGATCGGGGAGCTGTTTTTT. Amino acids: CVSSQYLSGIGELFF. Drawing the rest from reference TRBV14 and TRBJ2-2, the complete variable domain is EAGVTQFPSHSVIEKGQTVTLRCDPISGHDNLYWYRRVMGKEIKFLLHFVKESKQDESGMPNNRFLAERTGGTYSTLKVQPAELEDSGVYFCVSSQYLSGIGELFFGEGSRLTVL.

This clonotype was counted at least ten times. V usage is TRBV5-6 and J usage is TRBJ2-5; D ambiguous. V was shortened by 2 bases and J by 4 bases, with 9 bases between the two germline ends. Per germline, CDR1 SGHDT and CDR2 YYEEEE. The CDR3 is 13 residues long. CDR3 nucleotide sequence: TGTGCCAGCAGCTTACATACGGGAGAGACCCAGTACTTC. This sequence encodes CASSLHTGETQYF.

With regard to this clonotype: One junction end does not reproduce the germline sequence, and a read error may be involved. This chain connects TRBV6-2 or TRBV6-3 to TRBJ2-2, with 9 nucleotides matching TRBD2. The CDR3 consists of 18 residues. Germline V CDR1 and CDR2: MNHEY, SVGEGT. The CDR3 DNA reads as TGTGTCAGCAGTTACTCCCCTAGCGGGAAAGCGAACACCGGGGAGCTGCTTTTT. This sequence encodes CVSSYSPSGKANTGELLF.

This clonotype was counted many times. The chain has TRBV6-2 or TRBV6-3 and TRBJ2-7, with TRBD2 identical over 10 bases. Germline-derived CDR1 and CDR2 are MNHEY and SVGEGT. The trim removed 6 bases at V and 3 bases at J, leaving 8 bases unmatched. This CDR3 region has 15 residues. The CDR3 is CASRTTSGTYYEQYF. Here the CDR3 DNA reads TGTGCCAGCAGAACAACTAGCGGGACTTACTACGAGCAGTACTTC.